This is a list of T cell receptor beta chains from one sample in a study of T cell changes during pregnancy in multiple sclerosis. Produced via immunoSEQ multiplex PCR; TCRdb's table is partial and in-frame only. Of 65,000 to 90,000 clones in the sample, 92% are singletons; the top ten hold about 2.5%. The input for sequencing was peripheral blood, taken before pregnancy. All receptors come from a female donor with multiple sclerosis, enrolled in a pregnancy study. Both conserved end residues are part of each CDR3. Fields, in order: CDR3 protein, CDR3 DNA, clone size, CDR3 length, V gene, J gene, D gene. D genes are given only for firm matches. Some rows mark clone size as missing; the rest say once, few, many or name a class of expanded clone.

CDR3aa: CASSLWRGAGESEQYF
CDR3nt: TGTGCCAGCAGCTTGTGGAGAGGAGCGGGAGAAAGCGAGCAGTACTTC
abundance: .
len: 16
v_gene: TRBV7-9
j_gene: TRBJ2-7
d_gene: TRBD2

CDR3aa: CASSRGLRLEQYF
CDR3nt: TGTGCCAGCAGTAGGGGTCTTCGCCTCGAGCAGTACTTC
abundance: .
len: 13
v_gene: TRBV27
j_gene: TRBJ2-7
d_gene: .

CDR3aa: CANRPAGNTEAFF
CDR3nt: TGTGCCAACCGGCCGGCAGGGAACACTGAAGCTTTCTTT
abundance: .
len: 13
v_gene: TRBV28
j_gene: TRBJ1-1
d_gene: .

CDR3aa: CATSRSRIETQYF
CDR3nt: TGTGCCACCAGCAGATCTAGGATCGAGACCCAGTACTTC
abundance: .
len: 13
v_gene: TRBV15
j_gene: TRBJ2-5
d_gene: .

CDR3aa: CASSPGGAGNQPQHF
CDR3nt: TGTGCCAGCAGTCCCGGGGGGGCTGGCAATCAGCCCCAGCATTTT
abundance: .
len: 15
v_gene: TRBV28
j_gene: TRBJ1-5
d_gene: .

CDR3aa: CASSLTTSGLYYNEQFF
CDR3nt: TGTGCCAGCAGCTTAACAACTAGCGGCTTATACTACAATGAGCAGTTCTTC
abundance: once
len: 17
v_gene: TRBV11-1
j_gene: TRBJ2-1
d_gene: TRBD2

CDR3aa: CSVQGPSYEQYF
CDR3nt: TGCAGCGTACAGGGCCCTTCCTACGAGCAGTACTTC
abundance: .
len: 12
v_gene: TRBV29-1
j_gene: TRBJ2-7
d_gene: .

CDR3aa: CASSLPKGHPYNEQFF
CDR3nt: TGTGCCAGCAGCTTACCGAAAGGACACCCCTACAATGAGCAGTTCTTC
abundance: .
len: 16
v_gene: TRBV7-9
j_gene: TRBJ2-1
d_gene: .

CDR3aa: CATSRAGEGRGRRYNEQFF
CDR3nt: TGTGCCACCAGCAGGGCGGGTGAGGGGCGGGGGCGGAGATACAATGAGCAGTTCTTC
abundance: .
len: 19
v_gene: TRBV15
j_gene: TRBJ2-1
d_gene: .

CDR3aa: CASSEQGLGLYNEQFF
CDR3nt: TGTGCCAGCAGCGAACAGGGGTTGGGGCTCTACAATGAGCAGTTCTTC
abundance: .
len: 16
v_gene: TRBV7-3
j_gene: TRBJ2-1
d_gene: TRBD1

CDR3aa: CASSDRLYIQYF
CDR3nt: TGTGCCAGCAGTGACAGGTTATACATTCAGTACTTC
abundance: .
len: 12
v_gene: TRBV5-6
j_gene: TRBJ2-4
d_gene: .

CDR3aa: CASSISGGSELRELFF
CDR3nt: TGTGCCAGCAGCATCTCGGGTGGCTCGGAGCTCCGGGAGCTGTTTTTT
abundance: .
len: 16
v_gene: TRBV7-9
j_gene: TRBJ2-2
d_gene: .

CDR3aa: CASSLTGDYGYTF
CDR3nt: TGTGCCAGCAGCTTAACAGGGGACTATGGCTACACCTTC
abundance: .
len: 13
v_gene: TRBV7-3
j_gene: TRBJ1-2
d_gene: .

CDR3aa: CASSLIGGRNYGYTF
CDR3nt: TGTGCCAGCAGCTTAATTGGGGGCCGAAACTATGGCTACACCTTC
abundance: .
len: 15
v_gene: TRBV7-2
j_gene: TRBJ1-2
d_gene: .

CDR3aa: CASSGAGRGNQETQYF
CDR3nt: TGTGCCAGCAGTGGGGCGGGGCGGGGGAATCAAGAGACCCAGTACTTC
abundance: .
len: 16
v_gene: TRBV6-4
j_gene: TRBJ2-5
d_gene: TRBD2

CDR3aa: CASSLKSAGRPPLF
CDR3nt: TGTGCCAGCAGCTTGAAGTCAGCCGGGAGGCCACCCCTCTTC
abundance: .
len: 14
v_gene: TRBV5-6
j_gene: TRBJ2-1
d_gene: TRBD2

CDR3aa: CASSTTGLTNEKLFF
CDR3nt: TGTGCCAGTAGTACTACAGGGTTAACTAATGAAAAACTGTTTTTT
abundance: .
len: 15
v_gene: TRBV19
j_gene: TRBJ1-4
d_gene: .

CDR3aa: CSVWYRRQGFYDGYTF
CDR3nt: TGCAGCGTTTGGTACCGACGACAGGGCTTTTATGATGGCTACACCTTC
abundance: .
len: 16
v_gene: TRBV29-1
j_gene: TRBJ1-2
d_gene: TRBD1

CDR3aa: CASSGGTSPSVQFF
CDR3nt: TGTGCCAGCAGCGGTGGAACTAGCCCGAGTGTGCAGTTCTTC
abundance: few
len: 14
v_gene: TRBV7-9
j_gene: TRBJ2-1
d_gene: .

CDR3aa: CASPYRDTEVGTEAFF
CDR3nt: TGTGCTAGCCCCTACAGGGACACGGAGGTGGGCACTGAAGCTTTCTTT
abundance: many
len: 16
v_gene: TRBV19
j_gene: TRBJ1-1
d_gene: .

CDR3aa: CASSVLQGPNEQYF
CDR3nt: TGTGCCAGCAGTGTTCTACAGGGTCCCAACGAGCAGTACTTC
abundance: .
len: 14
v_gene: TRBV6-1
j_gene: TRBJ2-7
d_gene: .

CDR3aa: CASSLSGQGGKNIQYF
CDR3nt: TGTGCCAGCAGTTTATCAGGTCAGGGAGGCAAAAACATTCAGTACTTC
abundance: .
len: 16
v_gene: TRBV27
j_gene: TRBJ2-4
d_gene: .

CDR3aa: CASSFGSGSYNEQFF
CDR3nt: TGTGCCAGCAGCTTCGGGAGCGGGTCCTACAATGAGCAGTTCTTC
abundance: .
len: 15
v_gene: TRBV7-8
j_gene: TRBJ2-1
d_gene: .

CDR3aa: CASSHDRASNQPQHF
CDR3nt: TGTGCCAGCAGTCACGACAGGGCTAGCAATCAGCCCCAGCATTTT
abundance: few
len: 15
v_gene: TRBV6-1
j_gene: TRBJ1-5
d_gene: TRBD1

CDR3aa: CASSPKAGDLDNEQFF
CDR3nt: TGTGCCAGCAGTCCTAAAGCGGGAGATTTGGACAATGAGCAGTTCTTC
abundance: .
len: 16
v_gene: TRBV28
j_gene: TRBJ2-1
d_gene: TRBD2

CDR3aa: CASSSSGGNYNEQFF
CDR3nt: TGTGCCAGCAGCTCCTCTGGCGGGAACTACAATGAGCAGTTCTTC
abundance: .
len: 15
v_gene: TRBV7-2
j_gene: TRBJ2-1
d_gene: .

CDR3aa: CASGGTGEIGETQYF
CDR3nt: TGCGCCAGCGGGGGGACAGGGGAAATAGGAGAGACCCAGTACTTC
abundance: .
len: 15
v_gene: TRBV5-1
j_gene: TRBJ2-5
d_gene: TRBD1